The rows below give T cell receptor beta chains drawn from one sample of a study of response to subunit inactivated influenza vaccine. Each CDR3 protein gets one entry after TCRdb re-called the RT-PCR reads with MiXCR. The sample holds 450,000 to 500,000 distinct CDR3 sequences; over 9.5% are singletons and the top ten take about an eighth. The specimen was PBMCs from blood, collected 40 to 50 days after vaccination. These receptors were obtained from a man aged 50-59 years who received an inactivated influenza vaccine. The CDR3 runs from the conserved cysteine through the conserved F or W. The D gene is left open where the match is weak. Size is omitted from some rows. Given values are once, few, many or a class for expanded clones.

V	J	D	size	CDR3	DNA
TRBV11-2	TRBJ2-5	.	few	CASSLSSVETQYF	TGTGCCAGCAGCTTAAGTAGCGTAGAGACCCAGTACTTC
TRBV24-1	TRBJ2-3	.	many	CATSPRQSVVDTQYF	TGTGCCACCAGTCCCCGGCAGTCCGTAGTGGATACGCAGTATTTT
TRBV14	TRBJ2-3	TRBD1	.	CASSQRQGAGDTQYF	TGTGCCAGCAGCCAGAGACAGGGGGCAGGAGATACGCAGTATTTT
TRBV20-1	TRBJ2-6	.	.	CSARDYTGANVLTF	TGCAGTGCCCGTGACTATACTGGGGCCAACGTCCTGACTTTC
TRBV12-3/TRBV12-4	TRBJ2-3	.	many	CASSLNGDTQYF	TGTGCCAGCAGTTTAAACGGAGATACGCAGTATTTT
TRBV5-4	TRBJ2-5	.	many	CASSLSAAQETQYF	TGTGCCAGCAGCTTGTCGGCAGCGCAAGAGACCCAGTACTTC
TRBV29-1	TRBJ2-7	.	few	CSVVLGFGYEQYF	TGCAGCGTTGTTTTGGGATTTGGATACGAGCAGTACTTC
TRBV9	TRBJ2-1	TRBD2	.	CASSRGGSLGNEQFF	TGTGCCAGCAGCCGGGGGGGGAGTTTGGGGAATGAGCAGTTCTTC
TRBV25-1	TRBJ1-5	.	many	CASSEPVGRVNQPQHF	TGTGCCAGCAGTGAGCCAGTAGGACGGGTGAATCAGCCCCAGCATTTT
TRBV5-1	TRBJ2-3	TRBD2	few	CASSASGGPSTDTQYF	TGCGCCAGCAGCGCTAGCGGGGGGCCTAGCACAGATACGCAGTATTTT
TRBV28	TRBJ2-7	.	few	CASSLSSFGDEQYF	TGTGCCAGCAGCCTTTCTAGCTTTGGGGACGAGCAGTACTTC
TRBV30	TRBJ2-6	.	.	CAWSSFGANVLTF	TGTGCCTGGAGTTCTTTTGGGGCCAACGTCCTGACTTTC
TRBV15	TRBJ2-2	TRBD2	few	CATSRDPLAGGNTGELFF	TGTGCCACCAGCAGAGATCCGTTAGCGGGGGGTAACACCGGGGAGCTGTTTTTT
TRBV28	TRBJ2-1	TRBD1	.	CASSLWAGGLRTYNEQFF	TGTGCCAGCAGTTTATGGGCAGGGGGCCTTCGCACCTACAATGAGCAGTTCTTC
TRBV5-1	TRBJ2-2	.	few	CASSLAGVGANTGELFF	TGCGCCAGCAGCTTGGCCGGCGTCGGAGCGAACACCGGGGAGCTGTTTTTT
TRBV5-5	TRBJ2-1	.	many	CASSLRLASFQEQFF	TGTGCCAGCAGCTTGCGGCTAGCGAGTTTTCAGGAGCAGTTCTTC
TRBV5-6	TRBJ2-3	.	few	CASSLLRGFNGNTQYF	TGTGCCAGCAGCCTGCTGAGAGGGTTTAACGGTAATACGCAGTATTTT
TRBV5-6	TRBJ1-2	TRBD1	few	CASSLGNGRQGMLSYGYTF	TGTGCCAGCAGCTTGGGAAATGGGAGACAGGGGATGCTCAGCTATGGCTACACCTTC
TRBV20-1	TRBJ2-7	TRBD1	few	CSASHDRARYEQYF	TGCAGTGCTAGCCACGACAGGGCACGCTACGAGCAGTACTTC
TRBV18	TRBJ2-7	.	.	CASSPGASSDEQYF	TGTGCCAGCTCACCCGGGGCTAGCAGCGACGAGCAGTACTTC
TRBV5-5	TRBJ2-1	TRBD2	few	CASSLEASGEYNEQFF	TGTGCCAGCAGCTTGGAGGCTAGCGGTGAATACAATGAGCAGTTCTTC
TRBV7-2	TRBJ2-1	.	many	CASSLADGSPPYEQFF	TGTGCCAGCAGCTTAGCGGACGGGAGTCCCCCCTATGAGCAGTTCTTC
TRBV2	TRBJ2-7	.	.	CASTRTPYEQYF	TGTGCCAGCACAAGGACGCCCTACGAGCAGTACTTC
TRBV20-1	TRBJ2-1	.	few	CSARDFLANKNEQFF	TGCAGTGCTAGAGATTTTCTAGCTAATAAAAATGAGCAGTTCTTC
TRBV9	TRBJ2-5	.	few	CASSPGGQGLQETQYF	TGTGCCAGCTCCCCCGGAGGGCAGGGCTTACAAGAGACCCAGTACTTC
TRBV5-1	TRBJ2-1	TRBD2	many	CASSLKSPSGSLTYNEQFF	TGCGCCAGCAGCTTGAAATCACCTAGCGGGAGTCTCACCTACAATGAGCAGTTCTTC
TRBV4-1	TRBJ1-4	.	few	CASSQGAADNEKLFF	TGCGCCAGCAGCCAAGGGGCAGCAGATAATGAAAAACTGTTTTTT
TRBV24-1	TRBJ2-2	.	few	CATMNRDAGELFF	TGTGCCACCATGAACAGGGACGCCGGGGAGCTGTTTTTT
TRBV5-1	TRBJ2-7	.	many	CASSLGGDYEQYF	TGTGCCAGCAGCTTAGGTGGAGACTACGAGCAGTACTTC
TRBV20-1	TRBJ1-2	.	.	CISTPNYGYTF	TGCATTTCGACACCAAACTATGGCTACACCTTC
TRBV4-3	TRBJ2-1	TRBD2	.	CASSQAGLAGLTYNEQFF	TGCGCCAGCAGCCAAGCGGGACTAGCGGGGCTCACCTACAATGAGCAGTTCTTC
TRBV5-1	TRBJ2-3	TRBD2	few	CASSFGGDTDTQYF	TGCGCCAGCAGCTTCGGGGGGGACACAGATACGCAGTATTTT
TRBV27	TRBJ1-1	TRBD1	few	CASSTKDRAGATEAFF	TGTGCCAGCAGTACCAAGGACAGGGCGGGGGCCACTGAAGCTTTCTTT
TRBV3-1	TRBJ2-7	.	many	CASSLTPYEQYF	TGTGCCAGCAGTTTAACCCCCTACGAGCAGTACTTC
TRBV5-6	TRBJ2-5	.	.	CASSFPAASETQYF	TGTGCCAGCAGCTTTCCGGCCGCTTCAGAGACCCAGTACTTC
TRBV7-6	TRBJ2-5	.	.	CASSLSTQTQETQYF	TGTGCCAGCAGCTTATCAACACAAACCCAAGAGACCCAGTACTTC
TRBV5-1	TRBJ2-3	TRBD1	.	CASSKGPTGATDTQYF	TGCGCCAGCAGCAAAGGACCGACAGGGGCTACAGATACGCAGTATTTT
TRBV5-6	TRBJ2-5	TRBD1	few	CASSFRQGAGYQETQYF	TGTGCCAGCAGCTTCAGACAGGGGGCAGGGTACCAAGAGACCCAGTACTTC
TRBV30	TRBJ2-5	.	many	CAWSADVGGGETQYF	TGTGCCTGGAGTGCCGACGTAGGTGGTGGAGAGACCCAGTACTTC
TRBV11-2	TRBJ2-7	TRBD1	.	CASSRVGGTYEQYF	TGTGCCAGCAGCCGGGTAGGGGGCACCTACGAGCAGTACTTC
TRBV27	TRBJ2-7	.	few	CASSALSGDYEQYF	TGTGCCAGCAGTGCCTTGTCAGGGGACTACGAGCAGTACTTC
TRBV7-7	TRBJ2-1	.	.	CASSLLLEQAEQFF	TGTGCTAGCAGCTTATTATTAGAACAGGCCGAGCAGTTCTTC
TRBV6-1	TRBJ2-1	TRBD2	.	CASSVRRGDPNGEQFF	TGTGCCAGCAGTGTAAGGCGGGGGGACCCTAACGGTGAGCAGTTCTTC
TRBV12-3/TRBV12-4	TRBJ1-5	TRBD1	few	CASSLPGQLSMGPQHF	TGTGCCAGCAGTCTTCCGGGACAGCTATCCATGGGGCCCCAGCATTTT
TRBV12-3/TRBV12-4	TRBJ1-1	TRBD1	.	CASSTSTGGYTEAFF	TGTGCCAGCAGCACCTCGACAGGGGGCTATACTGAAGCTTTCTTT
TRBV20-1	TRBJ2-2	TRBD1	.	CSGRPGTGVRAAELFF	TGCAGTGGCCGTCCCGGGACAGGGGTTCGAGCCGCGGAGCTGTTTTTT
TRBV11-2	TRBJ2-1	.	.	CASSLVARYEQFF	TGTGCCAGCAGCTTAGTTGCGCGTTATGAGCAGTTCTTC
TRBV11-2	TRBJ2-3	.	few	CASSLHRADTQYF	TGTGCCAGCAGCTTACACAGGGCAGATACGCAGTATTTT
TRBV5-1	TRBJ2-7	TRBD1	.	CASSLLGQRFYEQYF	TGCGCCAGCAGCCTTTTGGGACAGCGATTCTACGAGCAGTACTTC
TRBV2	TRBJ2-3	.	few	CASTVRDTQYF	TGTGCCAGCACTGTCCGCGATACGCAGTATTTT
TRBV7-2	TRBJ1-1	.	.	CASSSGMTVGAFF	TGTGCCAGCAGCTCCGGGATGACTGTGGGAGCTTTCTTT
TRBV5-1	TRBJ2-7	.	.	CASSLEPGSSYEQYF	TGCGCCAGCAGCTTGGAGCCGGGGAGCTCCTACGAGCAGTACTTC
TRBV20-1	TRBJ2-7	.	.	CSASKRSSYEQYF	TGCAGTGCTAGTAAGCGTAGCTCCTACGAGCAGTACTTC
TRBV4-3	TRBJ2-2	TRBD1	few	CASSHGQGTPVGELFF	TGCGCCAGCAGCCACGGACAGGGCACTCCCGTCGGGGAGCTGTTTTTT
TRBV7-9	TRBJ1-4	.	few	CASSLRDEKLFF	TGTGCCAGCAGCTTAAGAGATGAAAAACTGTTTTTT
TRBV29-1	TRBJ1-1	.	few	CSVFGGNTEAFF	TGCAGCGTTTTCGGTGGGAACACTGAAGCTTTCTTT
TRBV12-3/TRBV12-4	TRBJ1-5	TRBD1	many	CASSLGDRDGDNQPQHF	TGTGCCAGCAGTTTAGGAGACAGGGACGGAGACAATCAGCCCCAGCATTTT
TRBV7-2	TRBJ1-4	.	few	CASSLGGISEKLFF	TGTGCCAGCAGCTTGGGGGGCATAAGTGAAAAACTGTTTTTT